This T cell receptor (beta chain) emerged from a study of cytomegalovirus exposure and HLA in healthy donors. Some clones are missing from TCRdb's copy, which holds only in-frame ones; the method was immunoSEQ multiplex PCR. The sample lists around 200,000 clones, 80% to 85% occurring once. This CDR3 is built from 14 residues. Trimming removed 5 bases from V and 7 bases from J, with 14 bases in between. Germline lookup yields CDR1 LNHDA and CDR2 SQIVND (reference sequence). General study results and limits: In vitro confirmation showed three CMV-associated chains to be CMV antigen specific. The finding came from a later analysis; first-cohort TCR clusters tended to co-occur in the roughly 120 validation repertoires.

As to this clone: The antigen remains undetermined.

The study drew the donors from its approximately 120-subject validation cohort, separate from the roughly 700-subject first cohort. The clonotype originates from a young woman in good health and CMV-seropositive. Source material: PBMCs. V is TRBV19 and J is TRBJ1-4, with a possible D match to TRBD1 (6 bases). CDR3 region: CASSPGVGGEKLFF. In DNA, the CDR3 is TGTGCCAGTAGTCCAGGGGTCGGCGGTGAAAAACTGTTTTTT. Combining the CDR3 with reference TRBV19 and TRBJ1-4 gives the whole variable domain DGGITQSPKYLFRKEGQNVTLSCEQNLNHDAMYWYRQDPGQGLRLIYYSQIVNDFQKGDIAEGYSVSREKKESFPLTVTSAQKNPTAFYLCASSPGVGGEKLFFGSGTQLSVL.